Listed below are T cell receptor beta chains from one sample, sequenced in a study of metastatic and nonmetastatic thyroid tumors. MiXCR reprocessed the PCR reads for TCRdb. The repertoire holds some 90,000 clones, with less than 10% as singletons. Sequenced input: blood. These receptors all come from a female donor with papillary thyroid cancer or a benign thyroid nodule (not recorded which). Some clones in this sample may be carry-over from other donors' samples. Each CDR3 is given with its conserved first and last residue. A D gene is named only where the DNA matches it firmly. A row's size may be missing; if present it is once, few, many or a size class.

>TRBD2|TRBJ2-1|many|TRBV7-6
TGTGCCAGCAGCTTCCGGACTAGCGGGTACAATGAGCAGTTCTTC
CASSFRTSGYNEQFF
>.|TRBJ2-2|many|TRBV6-1
TGTGCCAGCAGGGTAGGGGCCGGGAGCGGGGAGCTGTTTTTT
CASRVGAGSGELFF
>.|TRBJ2-7|many|TRBV11-1
TGTGCCAGCAGCGAATACCGGGCAGGACCAGGTGGCGAGCAGTACTTC
CASSEYRAGPGGEQYF
>.|TRBJ2-3|many|TRBV12-3/TRBV12-4
TGTGCCAGCAGTTTACAGGTGGATACGCAGTATTTT
CASSLQVDTQYF
>.|TRBJ2-7|few|TRBV6-1
TGTGCCAGCAGTGAAACCCCAATGGTCTACGAGCAGTACTTC
CASSETPMVYEQYF
>.|TRBJ2-3|.|TRBV6-1
TGTGCCAGCAGTGATTTGTCAGGGTTAGATACGCAGTATTTT
CASSDLSGLDTQYF
>.|TRBJ2-3|many|TRBV6-2/TRBV6-3
TGTGCCAGCAGTTTTTCAGGTCGTACCCCTAATACGCAGTATTTT
CASSFSGRTPNTQYF
>.|TRBJ1-2|many|TRBV19
TGTGCCAGTAGTATTCCGCAATCAGGGAAGTCCGTCTTC
CASSIPQSGKSVF
>.|TRBJ2-3|many|TRBV6-1
TGTGCCAGCAGCTGGGCGGGGGCGAACACAGATACGCAGTATTTT
CASSWAGANTDTQYF
>.|TRBJ2-6|many|TRBV7-9
TGTGCCAGCACCTTAGAGGGTTCCATCTCTGGGGCCAACGTCCTGACTTTC
CASTLEGSISGANVLTF
>.|TRBJ2-2|many|TRBV6-2/TRBV6-3
TGTGCCAGCAGTTACCGCGGGGAGCTGTTTTTT
CASSYRGELFF
>TRBD2|TRBJ2-1|many|TRBV20-1
TGCAGTGCCGCCCGAGCGGGGTACAATGAGCAGTTCTTC
CSAARAGYNEQFF
>.|TRBJ2-3|many|TRBV7-9
TGTGCCAGCAGCTTCGACAGCTACACAGATACGCAGTATTTT
CASSFDSYTDTQYF
>.|TRBJ2-2|.|TRBV2
TGTGCCAGCTGCCTTTCGAAGACCGGGGAGCTGTTTTTT
CASCLSKTGELFF
>TRBD2|TRBJ2-1|.|TRBV20-1
TGCAGTGCTCTCCCAGCGGGGGGGCTCTACAATGAGCAGTTCTTC
CSALPAGGLYNEQFF
>.|TRBJ1-1|many|TRBV11-2
TGTGCCAGCAGCTTACCTCGACAGGACCGAGAAGCTTTCTTT
CASSLPRQDREAFF
>.|TRBJ2-2|many|TRBV19
TGTGCCAGTAGTATCCGGCGGGGAACCCCCCCGAGCACCGGGGAGCTGTTTTTT
CASSIRRGTPPSTGELFF
>TRBD2|TRBJ2-3|many|TRBV20-1
TGCAGTGCCGATAGCGGGGCGAAAGATACGCAGTATTTT
CSADSGAKDTQYF
>TRBD1|TRBJ1-6|many|TRBV6-4
TGTGCCAGCAGTGAAGAGACAGGGCGGTCACCCCTCCACTTT
CASSEETGRSPLHF
>.|TRBJ1-2|many|TRBV2
TGTGCCAGCGCTCCAGGGCAGGAATATGGCTACACCTTC
CASAPGQEYGYTF
>.|TRBJ1-2|.|TRBV20-1
TGCAGTGCCAGGGTGACTAACTATGGCTACACCTTC
CSARVTNYGYTF
>TRBD1|TRBJ2-7|.|TRBV6-5
TGTGCCAGCAGTTCAACACCGGGACAGGGGTCCCGCTCCTACGAGCAGTACTTC
CASSSTPGQGSRSYEQYF
>TRBD1|TRBJ2-5|many|TRBV5-1
TGCGCCAGCAGCTTATCGGACAGGGGAGACGGAGAGACCCAGTACTTC
CASSLSDRGDGETQYF
>.|TRBJ1-1|many|TRBV6-4
TGTGCCAGCAGTGCTCGCGAGATGGGGCACCCTTTAAACACTGAAGCTTTCTTT
CASSAREMGHPLNTEAFF
>.|TRBJ1-5|few|TRBV7-6
TGTGCCAGCAGCTTTCCCTATCAGCCCCAGCATTTT
CASSFPYQPQHF
>.|TRBJ1-6|many|TRBV5-4
TGTGCCAGCAGCTTGGGGAGCTCCTATAATTCACCCCTCCACTTT
CASSLGSSYNSPLHF
>.|TRBJ2-3|many|TRBV11-1
TGTGCCAGCAGCCTAGGACGGGGGTGGGCAGATACGCAGTATTTT
CASSLGRGWADTQYF
>TRBD1|TRBJ1-2|many|TRBV5-4
TGTGCCAGCAGCCCCCGGGACAGGGGAAGTGGCTACACCTTC
CASSPRDRGSGYTF
>.|TRBJ1-4|many|TRBV10-3
TGTGCCATCAGTGAGGCGGCGACAGGCGCTAATGAAAAACTGTTTTTT
CAISEAATGANEKLFF
>TRBD2|TRBJ2-3|.|TRBV11-1
TGTGCCACCGCCCCCCTAGCGGCCCACGCTAGCACAGATACGCAGTATTTT
CATAPLAAHASTDTQYF
>.|TRBJ2-5|many|TRBV6-4
TGTGCCAGCAAGGGGACACAAGAGACCCAGTACTTC
CASKGTQETQYF
>.|TRBJ2-3|many|TRBV16
TGTGCCAGCAGCCGAAATGGAGGGGAGGTGGATACGCAGTATTTT
CASSRNGGEVDTQYF
>TRBD1|TRBJ2-7|.|TRBV20-1
TGCAGTGCTAGGGGTGACAGGGATTACGAGCAGTACTTC
CSARGDRDYEQYF
>TRBD1|TRBJ1-2|many|TRBV28
TGTGCCAGCAGTCGGGGCAGGGGGCTTGGCTACACCTTC
CASSRGRGLGYTF
>.|TRBJ2-5|many|TRBV11-2
TGTGCCAGCAGCTTTATGGGACCTCGACTAGAGACCCAGTACTTC
CASSFMGPRLETQYF
>.|TRBJ2-4|.|TRBV7-2
TGTGCCAGCAGCCCCCCCCCTGGCAGCACGATTATTCAGTACTTC
CASSPPPGSTIIQYF
>.|TRBJ1-5|few|TRBV28
TGTGCCAGCAGTCTTAGGCAGCCCCAGCATTTT
CASSLRQPQHF
>.|TRBJ1-1|.|TRBV24-1
TGTGCCCACCGAGCGGGCACTGAAGCTTTCTTT
CAHRAGTEAFF
>.|TRBJ1-1|many|TRBV5-1
TGCGCCAGCAGCTTCGAGGGCCTGAACACTGAAGCTTTCTTT
CASSFEGLNTEAFF